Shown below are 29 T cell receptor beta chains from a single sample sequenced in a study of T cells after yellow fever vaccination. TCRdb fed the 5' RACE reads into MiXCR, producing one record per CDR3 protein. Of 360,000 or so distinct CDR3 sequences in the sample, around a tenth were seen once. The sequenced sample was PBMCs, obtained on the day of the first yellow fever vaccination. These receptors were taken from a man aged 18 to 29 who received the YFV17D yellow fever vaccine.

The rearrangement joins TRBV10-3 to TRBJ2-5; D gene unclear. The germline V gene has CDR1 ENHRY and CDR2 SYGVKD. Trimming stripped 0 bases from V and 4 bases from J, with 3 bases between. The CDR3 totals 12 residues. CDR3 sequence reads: CAISESPETQYF. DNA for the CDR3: TGTGCCATCAGTGAGTCTCCAGAGACCCAGTACTTC.

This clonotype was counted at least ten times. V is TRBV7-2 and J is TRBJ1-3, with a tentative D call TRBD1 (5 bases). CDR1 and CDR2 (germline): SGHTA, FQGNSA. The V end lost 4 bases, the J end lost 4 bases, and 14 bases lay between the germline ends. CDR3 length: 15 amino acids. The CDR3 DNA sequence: TGTGCCAGCAGCTCCCGGGGGGGATCGGGAAACACCATATATTTT. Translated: CASSSRGGSGNTIYF.

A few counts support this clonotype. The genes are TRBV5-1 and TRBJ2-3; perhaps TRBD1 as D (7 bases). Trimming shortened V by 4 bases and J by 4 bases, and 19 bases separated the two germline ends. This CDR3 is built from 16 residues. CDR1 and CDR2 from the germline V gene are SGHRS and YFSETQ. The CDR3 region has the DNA TGCGCCAGCAGCCTACAGGGGATAGCGGTGGCAGATACGCAGTATTTT. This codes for CASSLQGIAVADTQYF. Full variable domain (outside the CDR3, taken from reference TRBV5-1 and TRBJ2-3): KAGVTQTPRYLIKTRGQQVTLSCSPISGHRSVSWYQQTPGQGLQFLFEYFSETQRNKGNFPGRFSGRQFSNSRSEMNVSTLELGDSALYLCASSLQGIAVADTQYFGPGTRLTVL.

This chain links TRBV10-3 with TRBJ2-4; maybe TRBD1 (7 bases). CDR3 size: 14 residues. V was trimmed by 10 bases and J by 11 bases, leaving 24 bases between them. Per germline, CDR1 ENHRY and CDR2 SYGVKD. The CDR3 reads CATQGGPAQGVQYF. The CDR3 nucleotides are TGTGCCACTCAGGGGGGTCCGGCCCAAGGCGTTCAGTACTTC.

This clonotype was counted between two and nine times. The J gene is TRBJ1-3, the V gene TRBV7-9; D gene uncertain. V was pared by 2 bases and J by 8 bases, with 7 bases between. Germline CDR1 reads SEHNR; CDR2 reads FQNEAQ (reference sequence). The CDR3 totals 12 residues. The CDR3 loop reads CASSLWLYTIYF. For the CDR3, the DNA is TGTGCCAGCAGCTTATGGCTCTACACCATATATTTT.

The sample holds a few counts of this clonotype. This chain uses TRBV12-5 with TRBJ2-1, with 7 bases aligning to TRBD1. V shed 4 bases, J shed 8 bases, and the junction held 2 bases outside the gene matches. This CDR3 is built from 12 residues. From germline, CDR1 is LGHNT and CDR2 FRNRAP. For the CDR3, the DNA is TGTGCTAGTGGTTCACAGGGGCATGAGCAGTTCTTC. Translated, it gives CASGSQGHEQFF.

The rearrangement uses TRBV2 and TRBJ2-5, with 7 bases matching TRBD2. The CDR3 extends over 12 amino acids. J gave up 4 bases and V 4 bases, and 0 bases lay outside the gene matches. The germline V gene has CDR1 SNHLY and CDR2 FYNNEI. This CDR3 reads CASSGTRETQYF. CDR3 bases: TGTGCCAGCAGTGGGACTAGAGAGACCCAGTACTTC.

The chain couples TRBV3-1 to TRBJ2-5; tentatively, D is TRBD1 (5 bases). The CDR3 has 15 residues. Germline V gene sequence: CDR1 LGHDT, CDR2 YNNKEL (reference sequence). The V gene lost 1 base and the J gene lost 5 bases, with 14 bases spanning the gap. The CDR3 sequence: CASSQGQGLRETQYF. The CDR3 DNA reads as TGTGCCAGCAGCCAAGGTCAGGGCCTGAGGGAGACCCAGTACTTC.

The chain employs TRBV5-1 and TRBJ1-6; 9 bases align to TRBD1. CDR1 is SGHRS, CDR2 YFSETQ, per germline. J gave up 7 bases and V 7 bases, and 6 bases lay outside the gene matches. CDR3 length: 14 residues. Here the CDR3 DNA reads TGCGCCAGCTTTCCGGGACAGGGAAATTCACCCCTCCACTTT. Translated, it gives CASFPGQGNSPLHF.

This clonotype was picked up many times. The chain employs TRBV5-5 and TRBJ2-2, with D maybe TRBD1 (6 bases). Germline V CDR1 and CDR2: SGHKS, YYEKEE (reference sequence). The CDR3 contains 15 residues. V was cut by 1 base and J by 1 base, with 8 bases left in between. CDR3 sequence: CASSLTGLNTGELFF. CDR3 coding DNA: TGTGCCAGCAGCTTGACAGGGTTGAACACCGGGGAGCTGTTTTTT.

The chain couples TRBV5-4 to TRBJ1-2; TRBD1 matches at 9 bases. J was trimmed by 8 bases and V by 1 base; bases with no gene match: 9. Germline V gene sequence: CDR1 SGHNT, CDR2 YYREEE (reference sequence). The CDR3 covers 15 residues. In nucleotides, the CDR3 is TGTGCCAGCAGCTTGCTATTGGGACAGGGCGGCGGCTACACCTTC. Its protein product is CASSLLLGQGGGYTF. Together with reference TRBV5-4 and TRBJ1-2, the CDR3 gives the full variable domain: ETGVTQSPTHLIKTRGQQVTLRCSSQSGHNTVSWYQQALGQGPQFIFQYYREEENGRGNFPPRFSGLQFPNYSSELNVNALELDDSALYLCASSLLLGQGGGYTFGSGTRLTVV.

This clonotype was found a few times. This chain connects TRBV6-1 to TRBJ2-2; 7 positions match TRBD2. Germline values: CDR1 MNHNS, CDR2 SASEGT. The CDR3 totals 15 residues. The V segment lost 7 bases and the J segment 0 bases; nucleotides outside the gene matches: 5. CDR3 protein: CASTPGGSNTGELFF. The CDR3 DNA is TGTGCCAGCACCCCGGGGGGATCGAACACCGGGGAGCTGTTTTTT.

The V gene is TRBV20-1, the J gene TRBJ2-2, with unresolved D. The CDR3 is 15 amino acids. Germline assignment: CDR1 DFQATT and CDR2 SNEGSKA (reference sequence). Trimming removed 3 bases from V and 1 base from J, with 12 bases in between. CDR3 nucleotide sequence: TGCAGTGCTAGTTGGGGTGCAGGGAACACCGGGGAGCTGTTTTTT. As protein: CSASWGAGNTGELFF.

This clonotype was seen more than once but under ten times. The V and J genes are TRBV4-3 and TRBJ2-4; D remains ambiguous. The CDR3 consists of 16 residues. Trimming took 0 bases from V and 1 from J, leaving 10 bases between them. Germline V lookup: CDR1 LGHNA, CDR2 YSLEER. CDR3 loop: CASSQDSPRAKNIQYF. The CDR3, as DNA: TGCGCCAGCAGCCAAGATTCCCCCCGTGCCAAAAACATTCAGTACTTC.

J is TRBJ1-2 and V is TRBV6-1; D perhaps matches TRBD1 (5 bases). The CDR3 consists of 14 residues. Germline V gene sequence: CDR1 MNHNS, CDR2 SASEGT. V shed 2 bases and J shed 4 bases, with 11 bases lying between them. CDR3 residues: CASSEQGSVYGYTF. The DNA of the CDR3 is TGTGCCAGCAGTGAACAGGGATCGGTCTATGGCTACACCTTC.

Here the CDR3 DNA reads TGTGCCACCAGGGACACAGATACGCAGTATTTT. It codes for CATRDTDTQYF. This rearrangement joins TRBV10-3 to TRBJ2-3; possible D gene TRBD1, 5 bases. The V and J ends lost 10 bases and 2 bases respectively, with 7 bases between them. This CDR3 comprises 11 residues. CDR1 ENHRY and CDR2 SYGVKD come from the germline V gene.

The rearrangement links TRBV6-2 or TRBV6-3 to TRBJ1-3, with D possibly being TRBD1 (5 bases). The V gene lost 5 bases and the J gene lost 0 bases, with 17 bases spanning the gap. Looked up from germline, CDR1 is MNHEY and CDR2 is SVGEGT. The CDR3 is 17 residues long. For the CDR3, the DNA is TGTGCCAGCAGTCACCGACAGTTCCTGCGCTCTGGAAACACCATATATTTT. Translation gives CASSHRQFLRSGNTIYF.

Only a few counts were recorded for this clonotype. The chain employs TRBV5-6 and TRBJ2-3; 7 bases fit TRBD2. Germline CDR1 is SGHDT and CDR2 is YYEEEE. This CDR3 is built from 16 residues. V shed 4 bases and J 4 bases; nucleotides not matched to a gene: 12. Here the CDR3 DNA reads TGTGCCAGCAGCCACTCGGGACTATTTTCCTCAGATACGCAGTATTTT. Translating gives CASSHSGLFSSDTQYF. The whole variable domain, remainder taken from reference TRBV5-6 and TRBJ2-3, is DAGVTQSPTHLIKTRGQQVTLRCSPKSGHDTVSWYQQALGQGPQFIFQYYEEEERQRGNFPDRFSGHQFPNYSSELNVNALLLGDSALYLCASSHSGLFSSDTQYFGPGTRLTVL.

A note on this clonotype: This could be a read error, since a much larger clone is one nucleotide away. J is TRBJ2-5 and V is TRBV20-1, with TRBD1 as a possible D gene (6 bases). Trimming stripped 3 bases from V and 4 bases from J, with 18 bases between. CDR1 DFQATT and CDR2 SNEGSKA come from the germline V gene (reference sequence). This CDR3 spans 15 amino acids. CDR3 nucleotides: TGCAGTGCTAGTGATAGCAGGGGCGCGCGAGAGACCCAGTACTTC. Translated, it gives CSASDSRGARETQYF.

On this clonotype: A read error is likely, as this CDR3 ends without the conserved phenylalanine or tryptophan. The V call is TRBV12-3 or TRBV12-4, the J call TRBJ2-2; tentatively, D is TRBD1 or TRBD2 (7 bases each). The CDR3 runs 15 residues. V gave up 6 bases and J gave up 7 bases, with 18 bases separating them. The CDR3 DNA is TGTGCCAGCAGCCAGGGGGGGCCGCGGGGCGGGGAGCTGTTTTAT. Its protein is CASSQGGPRGGELFY.

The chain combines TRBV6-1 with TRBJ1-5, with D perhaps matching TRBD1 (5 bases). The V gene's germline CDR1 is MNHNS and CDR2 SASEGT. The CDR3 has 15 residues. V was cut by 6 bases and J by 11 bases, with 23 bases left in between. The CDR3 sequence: CASSPQRGSSKSQHF. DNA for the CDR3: TGTGCCAGCAGCCCCCAGAGGGGATCGTCAAAGTCCCAGCATTTT.

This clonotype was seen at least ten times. In nucleotides, the CDR3 is TGTGCCAGCAGTTCGGGACCTGGAAACACCATATATTTT. It specifies CASSSGPGNTIYF. The V call is TRBV12-3 or TRBV12-4, the J call TRBJ1-3; D perhaps matches TRBD1 (5 bases). V was pared by 4 bases and J by 2 bases, with 6 bases between. The CDR3 loop spans 13 amino acids.

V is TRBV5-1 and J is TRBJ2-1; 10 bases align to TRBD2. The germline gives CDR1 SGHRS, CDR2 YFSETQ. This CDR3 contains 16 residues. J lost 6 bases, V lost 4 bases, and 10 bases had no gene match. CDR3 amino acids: CASSGNSGGASNEQFF. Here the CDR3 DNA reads TGCGCCAGCAGCGGGAACAGCGGGGGGGCAAGCAATGAGCAGTTCTTC.

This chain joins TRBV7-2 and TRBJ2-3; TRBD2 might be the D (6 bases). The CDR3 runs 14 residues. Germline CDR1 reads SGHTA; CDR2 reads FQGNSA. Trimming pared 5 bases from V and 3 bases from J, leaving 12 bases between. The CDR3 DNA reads TGTGCCAGCAGCGTACGACTAGATACAGATACGCAGTATTTT. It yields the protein CASSVRLDTDTQYF.

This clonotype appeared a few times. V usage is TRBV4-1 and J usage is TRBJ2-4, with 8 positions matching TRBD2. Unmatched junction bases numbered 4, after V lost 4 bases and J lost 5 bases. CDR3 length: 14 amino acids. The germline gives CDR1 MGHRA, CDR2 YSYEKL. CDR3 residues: CASSPAGGENIQYF. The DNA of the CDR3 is TGCGCCAGCAGCCCCGCGGGGGGTGAAAACATTCAGTACTTC.

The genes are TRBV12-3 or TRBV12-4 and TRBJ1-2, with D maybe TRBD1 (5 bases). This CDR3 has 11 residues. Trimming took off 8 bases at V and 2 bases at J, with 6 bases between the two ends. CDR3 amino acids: CASAGNYGYTF. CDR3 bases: TGTGCCAGCGCAGGGAACTATGGCTACACCTTC.

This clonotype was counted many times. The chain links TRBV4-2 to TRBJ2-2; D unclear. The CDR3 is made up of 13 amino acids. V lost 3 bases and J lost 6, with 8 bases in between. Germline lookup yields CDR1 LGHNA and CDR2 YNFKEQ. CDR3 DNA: TGTGCCAGCAGCCAGGTTTCGGCCGGGGAGCTGTTTTTT. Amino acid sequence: CASSQVSAGELFF.

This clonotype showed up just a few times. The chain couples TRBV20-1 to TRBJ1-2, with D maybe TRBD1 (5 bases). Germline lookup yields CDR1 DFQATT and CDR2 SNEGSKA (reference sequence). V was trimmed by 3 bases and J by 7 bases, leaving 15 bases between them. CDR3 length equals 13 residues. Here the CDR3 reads CSASSSGTGGYTF. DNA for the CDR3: TGCAGTGCTAGTTCCTCAGGGACCGGTGGCTACACCTTC.

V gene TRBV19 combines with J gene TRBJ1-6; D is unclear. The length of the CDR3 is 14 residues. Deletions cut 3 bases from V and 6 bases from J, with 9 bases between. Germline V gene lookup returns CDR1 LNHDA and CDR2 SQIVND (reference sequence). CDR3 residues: CASSIWQSNSPLHF. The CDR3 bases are TGTGCCAGTAGTATTTGGCAGAGTAATTCACCCCTCCACTTT.